The clone carrying this T cell receptor beta chain was detected once. The sample belongs to a study of blood T cell repertoires in COVID-19. Here immunoSEQ multiplex PCR was the method, and the copy in TCRdb shows in-frame clones only, minus some. The table includes roughly 350,000 clones, roughly 88% detected once. The germline gives CDR1 SGHAT, CDR2 FQNNGV. CDR3 size: 14 residues. V gave up 4 bases and J gave up 5 bases, with 15 bases separating them. The TCR was taken from a woman aged 45 to 65 with active or convalescent COVID-19. Sequenced: peripheral blood. The chain employs TRBV11-2 and TRBJ2-7, with no clear D. The CDR3: CASSSRMRMHEQYF. The DNA for the CDR3 is TGTGCCAGCAGCTCTAGGATGAGGATGCACGAGCAGTACTTC.